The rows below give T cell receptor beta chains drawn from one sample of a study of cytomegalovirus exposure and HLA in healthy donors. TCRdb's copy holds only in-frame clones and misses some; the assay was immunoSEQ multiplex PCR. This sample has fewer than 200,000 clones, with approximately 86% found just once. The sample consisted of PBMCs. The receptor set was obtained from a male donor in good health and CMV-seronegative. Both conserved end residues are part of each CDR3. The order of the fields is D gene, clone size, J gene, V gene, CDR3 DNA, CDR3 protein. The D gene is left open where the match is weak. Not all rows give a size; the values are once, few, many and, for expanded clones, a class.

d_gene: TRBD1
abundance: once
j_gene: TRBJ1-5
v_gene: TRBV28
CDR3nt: TGTGCCAGCAGGTGGGGACAGGGCAATCAGCCCCAGCATTTT
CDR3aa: CASRWGQGNQPQHF

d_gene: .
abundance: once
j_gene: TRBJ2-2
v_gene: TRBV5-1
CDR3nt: TGCGCCAGCAGCCAGGGGACCGGGGAGCTGTTTTTT
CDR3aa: CASSQGTGELFF

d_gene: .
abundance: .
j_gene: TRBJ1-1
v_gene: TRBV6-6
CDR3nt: TGTGCCAGCAACAACCGGGCGGGCACTGAAGCTTTCTTT
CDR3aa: CASNNRAGTEAFF

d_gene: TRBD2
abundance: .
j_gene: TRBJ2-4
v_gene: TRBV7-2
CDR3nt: TGTGCCAGCAGCTTCGGGAGGACCCTAGCCAAAAACATTCAGTACTTC
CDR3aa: CASSFGRTLAKNIQYF

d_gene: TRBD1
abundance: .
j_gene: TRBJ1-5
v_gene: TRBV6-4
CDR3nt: TGTGCCAGCAGCCCCGGGACAGGGGTTAAGCCCCAGCATTTT
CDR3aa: CASSPGTGVKPQHF

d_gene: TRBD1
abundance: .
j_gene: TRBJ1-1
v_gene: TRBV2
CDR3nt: TGTGCCAGCGGGGGACAGGGGGCGCCGGTTCGAGCTTTCTTT
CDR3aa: CASGGQGAPVRAFF

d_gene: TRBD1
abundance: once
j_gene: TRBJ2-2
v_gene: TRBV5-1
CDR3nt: TGCGCCAGCAGCTTTACAGGGGCCGGGGAGCTGTTTTTT
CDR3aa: CASSFTGAGELFF

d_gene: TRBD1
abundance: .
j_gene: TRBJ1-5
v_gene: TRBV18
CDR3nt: TGTGCCAGCTCAACGGGACAGGGGAATCAGCCCCAGCATTTT
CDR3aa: CASSTGQGNQPQHF

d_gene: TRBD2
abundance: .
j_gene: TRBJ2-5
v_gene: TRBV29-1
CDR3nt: TGCAGCGTAGGGTTAAGTGGACTAGTTCCGCAAGAGACCCAGTACTTC
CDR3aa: CSVGLSGLVPQETQYF

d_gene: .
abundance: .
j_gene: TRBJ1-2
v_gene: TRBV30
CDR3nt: TGTGCCTGGAGGACAGTTGGCTACACCTTC
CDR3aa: CAWRTVGYTF

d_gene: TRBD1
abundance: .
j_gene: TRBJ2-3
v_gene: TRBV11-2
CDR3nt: TGTGCCAGCAGCTCCTTGAACAGGGGTACGCAGTATTTT
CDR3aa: CASSSLNRGTQYF

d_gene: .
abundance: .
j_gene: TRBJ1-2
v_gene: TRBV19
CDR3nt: TGTGCCAGTAGTCGGACAACTAACTATGGCTACACCTTC
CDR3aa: CASSRTTNYGYTF

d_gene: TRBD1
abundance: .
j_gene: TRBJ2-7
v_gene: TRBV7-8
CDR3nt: TGTGCCAGCGCCCGGGACAGGGACTACGAGCAGTACTTC
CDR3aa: CASARDRDYEQYF

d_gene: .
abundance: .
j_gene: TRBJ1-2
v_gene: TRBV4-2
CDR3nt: TGTGCCAGCAGCCAAGATAGGGAGGTCGGCTACACCTTC
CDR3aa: CASSQDREVGYTF

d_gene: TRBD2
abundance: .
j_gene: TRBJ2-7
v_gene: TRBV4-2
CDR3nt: TGTGCCAGCAGCCCGGGACTAGCGGAGCGTAACGAGCAGTACTTC
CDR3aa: CASSPGLAERNEQYF

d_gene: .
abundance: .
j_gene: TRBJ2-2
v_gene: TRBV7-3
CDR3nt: TGTGCCAGCAGCTTATCTGGAGCCCCGAACACCGGGGAGCTGTTTTTT
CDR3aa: CASSLSGAPNTGELFF